This T cell receptor (beta chain) comes out of a study of CD8 T cells in ankylosing spondylitis. The study, taken as a whole, reports: About 8 highly homologous variants made up a TCR beta motif that seemed to typify ankylosing spondylitis blood. Disease-associated clones were reportedly significantly overrepresented in matched ankylosing spondylitis synovial fluid.

As regards this clonotype: Its antigen remains unidentified.

This CDR3 has 11 residues. The germline CDR1 and CDR2 sequences are SNHLY and FYNNEI. Between the trimmed V and J ends, which lost 7 bases and 3 bases, there was a span of 4 bases. Quantitative molecular-barcoded 5'-RACE generated the TCR beta libraries. One entry per CDR3 protein, called by TCRdb with MiXCR from the 5' RACE reads. Of approximately 100,000 distinct CDR3 sequences in the sample, roughly 8.7% were seen once. The TCR comes from a male donor with ankylosing spondylitis or in good health (not recorded which). What was sequenced was blood, either unsorted or a sorted T cell fraction (not recorded which). The rearrangement links TRBV2 to TRBJ2-4; D is unclear. For the CDR3, the DNA is TGTGCCAGCAATGGCAAAAACATTCAGTACTTC. Translating gives CASNGKNIQYF.